The 19 T cell receptor beta chains below come from one sample, sequenced in a study of spatial heterogeneity in lung cancer. As to time point: sample taken at primary tumor resection. TCRdb re-analysed the 5' RACE reads in MiXCR, keeping a single row per CDR3 protein. The data contain about 48,000 distinct CDR3 sequences, roughly 5.7% of them seen just once; the ten biggest clones take up 11%. Sample: PBMCs, taken at surgery. These receptors were obtained from a male donor with early-stage non-small cell lung cancer.

In this sample, this clonotype turned up many times. The chain carries TRBV12-3 or TRBV12-4 and TRBJ1-4; 7 positions match TRBD1. The CDR3 runs 12 residues. J was trimmed by 10 bases and V by 2 bases; bases with no gene match: 1. The CDR3 region has the DNA TGTGCCAGCAGTTTAAGACAGGGAAAACTGTTTTTT. This sequence encodes CASSLRQGKLFF.

This clonotype was seen repeatedly, ten times or more. CDR3 coding DNA: TGTGCCAGCAGTCGCCCACAGGATGCTAACTATGGCTACACCTTC. This gives the protein CASSRPQDANYGYTF. The chain recombines TRBV28 with TRBJ1-2; the D gene is possibly TRBD1 (5 bases). This CDR3 contains 15 residues. V lost 5 bases to trimming and J lost 0 bases, with 13 bases between them. Germline CDR1 MDHEN, CDR2 SYDVKM.

This clonotype was seen a few times. V usage is TRBV27 and J usage is TRBJ2-5; the D gene is possibly TRBD2 (6 bases). Germline loops: CDR1 MNHEY, CDR2 SMNVEV (reference sequence). V lost 8 bases and J 4 bases, leaving 14 bases between the germline ends. The CDR3 has 13 amino acids. In DNA form, the CDR3 reads TGTGCCAGCGGGCCGGGAGTCGGAGAGACCCAGTACTTC. Its translation is CASGPGVGETQYF.

This clonotype was counted ten times or more. The chain joins TRBV20-1 to TRBJ2-2, with 14 bases aligning to TRBD2. V shed 4 bases, J shed 7 bases, and the junction held 2 bases outside the gene matches. The germline CDR1 and CDR2 sequences are DFQATT and SNEGSKA (reference sequence). The CDR3 is 14 residues long. In DNA, the CDR3 is TGCAGTGCTAAGGGACTAGCGGGAGACGGGGAGCTGTTTTTT. The encoded protein is CSAKGLAGDGELFF.

In this sample, this clonotype turned up many times. The rearrangement uses TRBV6-2 or TRBV6-3 and TRBJ2-1; the match to TRBD2 covers 10 bases. Germline V lookup: CDR1 MNHEY, CDR2 SVGEGT. With V trimmed by 5 bases and J by 7 bases, 8 bases remained unmatched. CDR3 size: 15 residues. The CDR3 here is CASSLLAGFRNEQFF. The CDR3 DNA is TGTGCCAGCAGTCTACTAGCGGGATTCAGGAATGAGCAGTTCTTC.

This clonotype was detected many times. The rearrangement uses TRBV10-3 and TRBJ1-2, with TRBD1 identical over 7 bases. CDR1 is ENHRY and CDR2 is SYGVKD in the germline V gene. This CDR3 contains 13 residues. The J segment lost 3 bases and the V segment lost 10 bases, leaving 8 bases of the junction unmatched. As DNA, the CDR3 is TGTGCCACCTCGACAGGGAATCACTATGGCTACACCTTC. It encodes CATSTGNHYGYTF.

This clonotype appeared many times. The V and J genes are TRBV4-3 and TRBJ2-7; D may match TRBD1 or TRBD2 (5 bases each). Germline V gives CDR1 LGHNA, CDR2 YSLEER. CDR3 size: 15 residues. Trimming took off 0 bases at V and 3 bases at J, with 12 bases between the two ends. CDR3 coding DNA: TGCGCCAGCAGCCAAGAAGGGGACGAATTCTACGAGCAGTACTTC. The encoded protein is CASSQEGDEFYEQYF.

This clonotype was recorded many times. J is TRBJ1-1 and V is TRBV18; 7 nucleotides align to TRBD1. V gave up 6 bases and J gave up 0 bases; unmatched junction bases: 7. This CDR3 spans 15 amino acids. Germline V gives CDR1 KGHSH, CDR2 LQKENI. The CDR3 DNA sequence: TGTGCCAGCTCCGCACAGGGACAGCTGAACACTGAAGCTTTCTTT. Protein product: CASSAQGQLNTEAFF.

This clonotype was observed many times. This rearrangement joins TRBV4-2 to TRBJ2-7, with TRBD2 identical over 8 bases. Trimming cost V 4 bases and J 3 bases; bases outside gene matches: 8. The CDR3 extends over 15 amino acids. CDR1 is LGHNA, CDR2 YNFKEQ, per germline. CDR3 loop: CASSLKRETIYEQYF. The CDR3 nucleotides are TGTGCCAGCAGCCTTAAGCGGGAGACGATCTACGAGCAGTACTTC.

The V call is TRBV7-2, the J call TRBJ2-5; a possible D gene is TRBD2 (5 bases). The CDR3 is made up of 13 amino acids. The V gene's germline CDR1 is SGHTA and CDR2 FQGNSA. Trimming left V 4 bases short and J 4 bases short, with 10 bases between. CDR3 bases: TGTGCCAGCAGCTACGGGGAAGGAGAGACCCAGTACTTC. It translates to CASSYGEGETQYF.

The chain is built from TRBV6-2 or TRBV6-3 and TRBJ2-5; 7 bases map to TRBD2. This CDR3 is built from 14 residues. Trimming removed 4 bases from V and 2 bases from J; junction bases left unmatched: 4. The germline V gene encodes CDR1 MNHEY and CDR2 SVGEGT. In DNA, the CDR3 is TGTGCCAGCAGTTCGCCGGGACTACAAGAGACCCAGTACTTC. This codes for CASSSPGLQETQYF.

This clonotype was seen ten or more times. This chain connects TRBV7-2 to TRBJ1-5; D call uncertain. Trimming left V 0 bases short and J 9 bases short, with 12 bases between. CDR3 length equals 14 residues. The V gene's germline CDR1 is SGHTA and CDR2 FQGNSA. This CDR3 reads CASSLANGYGPQHF. CDR3 nucleotide sequence: TGTGCCAGCAGCTTAGCTAACGGCTACGGGCCCCAGCATTTT.

This clonotype was counted many times. The rearrangement links TRBV6-6 to TRBJ2-7, with 9 bases that match TRBD2. Per the germline V gene, CDR1 is MNHNY and CDR2 is SVGAGI (reference sequence). The V segment lost 7 bases and the J segment 3 bases; nucleotides outside the gene matches: 7. This CDR3 contains 14 residues. CDR3 nucleotides: TGTGCCAGCAACCTTAGCGGGAGCGGCTACGAGCAGTACTTC. This codes for CASNLSGSGYEQYF.

This clonotype was detected many times. V usage is TRBV5-1 and J usage is TRBJ1-1; no definite D call. CDR3 length: 16 amino acids. Germline CDR1 is SGHRS and CDR2 is YFSETQ. The V and J ends lost 3 bases and 1 base respectively, with 16 bases between them. The CDR3 DNA follows: TGCGCCAGCAGCTGGCAAAGTTCGACGACGAACACTGAAGCTTTCTTT. It encodes CASSWQSSTTNTEAFF. Filled out from reference TRBV5-1 and TRBJ1-1, the complete variable domain reads KAGVTQTPRYLIKTRGQQVTLSCSPISGHRSVSWYQQTPGQGLQFLFEYFSETQRNKGNFPGRFSGRQFSNSRSEMNVSTLELGDSALYLCASSWQSSTTNTEAFFGQGTRLTVV.

In this sample, this clonotype turned up many times. The rearrangement joins TRBV4-1 to TRBJ2-3; 7 bases align to TRBD2. The junction had 12 bases not matched to a gene; V was cut back by 6 bases and J by 3 bases. Per germline, CDR1 MGHRA and CDR2 YSYEKL. The CDR3 is 16 residues long. The CDR3 region has the DNA TGCGCCAGCAGTCCCCTGGGGGGGGTAGGAACAGATACGCAGTATTTT. It translates to CASSPLGGVGTDTQYF.

This clonotype was seen at least ten times. The chain combines TRBV20-1 with TRBJ2-1, with 15 positions matching TRBD2. This CDR3 is built from 15 residues. Germline V CDR1 and CDR2: DFQATT, SNEGSKA (reference sequence). The V segment lost 1 base and the J segment 9 bases; nucleotides outside the gene matches: 4. CDR3 in DNA: TGCAGTGCTAGAGGACCGGGACTAGCGGGAGGTGAGCAGTTCTTC. Its protein product is CSARGPGLAGGEQFF.

The rearrangement uses TRBV6-2 or TRBV6-3 and TRBJ1-5; no clear D. This CDR3 is built from 12 residues. The V end lost 2 bases, the J end lost 6 bases, and 5 bases lay between the germline ends. The V gene's germline CDR1 is MNHEY and CDR2 SVGEGT. This CDR3 is CASSYEGQPQHF. The CDR3 nucleotides read TGTGCCAGCAGTTACGAGGGTCAGCCCCAGCATTTT.

This clonotype occurred many times. The V call is TRBV12-3 or TRBV12-4, the J call TRBJ2-7; 8 bases match TRBD2. CDR3 length: 15 residues. V was pared by 3 bases and J by 3 bases, with 7 bases of the junction left unmatched. The CDR3 DNA sequence: TGTGCCAGCAGTTTCCTGGCGGGAGGAGTCTACGAGCAGTACTTC. Its protein is CASSFLAGGVYEQYF.

This clonotype was seen repeatedly, ten times or more. The chain couples TRBV20-1 to TRBJ1-2; 7 nucleotides line up with TRBD1. The V and J ends lost 6 bases and 5 bases, in that order; junction bases with no gene match: 15. The CDR3 extends over 15 amino acids. The germline V gene has CDR1 DFQATT and CDR2 SNEGSKA (reference sequence). CDR3 coding DNA: TGCAGTGCCGAGGCCCTTACGGGACAGATTTATGGCTACACCTTC. Translation gives CSAEALTGQIYGYTF.